The 31 T cell receptor beta chains below come from one sample, sequenced in a study of cytomegalovirus exposure and HLA in healthy donors (dated by TCRdb to about 2017). The library was prepared using the immunoSEQ multiplex PCR assay. The multiplex PCR relied on a mix of 60 forward primers for TCR Vbeta segments and 13 reverse primers for TCR Jbeta segments. In its TCRdb copy, this immuneACCESS table keeps in-frame sequences only and misses some clones. Where compared with another copy, unresolved V genes explain less than half of these, and the others have no known cause. For this sample there are about 200,000 clones; approximately 78% appear just once. The top ten hold 6.5% of the sample. The sequenced sample was PBMCs. These receptors all come from a woman aged 50 to 60 in good health and CMV-seropositive.

The genes are TRBV6-5 and TRBJ2-1; possible D gene TRBD1, 6 bases. This CDR3 spans 15 amino acids. V lost 6 bases, J lost 0 bases, and 12 bases lay in between. Germline CDR1 reads MNHEY; CDR2 reads SVGAGI. CDR3 loop: CASSLDRSSYNEQFF. The CDR3 nucleotides read TGTGCCAGCAGCCTCGACAGGAGCTCCTACAATGAGCAGTTCTTC.

The gene calls are TRBV7-9 and TRBJ2-7; perhaps TRBD2 as D (6 bases). V dropped 2 bases and J dropped 1 base, with 9 bases sitting between them. CDR3 size: 14 residues. Germline-derived CDR1 and CDR2 are SEHNR and FQNEAQ (reference sequence). CDR3 sequence (DNA): TGTGCCAGCAGCTTAACGGGGGATTCCTACGAGCAGTACTTC. It yields the protein CASSLTGDSYEQYF.

The rearrangement links TRBV27 to TRBJ1-5; 7 bases align to TRBD1. CDR1 is MNHEY, CDR2 SMNVEV, per germline (reference sequence). The CDR3 loop spans 15 amino acids. With V trimmed by 5 bases and J by 6 bases, 10 bases remained unmatched. CDR3 nucleotide sequence: TGTGCCAGCAGTCCAACAGGGGTGGGGGGTCAGCCCCAGCATTTT. As protein: CASSPTGVGGQPQHF.

This clone was recorded once. The chain employs TRBV7-2 and TRBJ2-1; no firm D call. Trimming removed 1 base at V and 7 bases at J, with 8 bases between. The CDR3 loop spans 13 amino acids. The germline V gene has CDR1 SGHTA and CDR2 FQGNSA. The CDR3 sequence is CASSLERGNEQFF. The DNA of the CDR3 is TGTGCCAGCAGCTTAGAACGCGGAAATGAGCAGTTCTTC.

CDR3 coding DNA: TGTGCCAGCAGCTTTAGCGGGGGTGAAGCCTACGAGCAGTACTTC. Its translation is CASSFSGGEAYEQYF. The rearrangement uses TRBV7-2 and TRBJ2-7, with 9 positions matching TRBD2. Germline lookup yields CDR1 SGHTA and CDR2 FQGNSA. V shed 3 bases and J 2 bases; nucleotides not matched to a gene: 5. The CDR3 sequence is 15 residues long.

The chain is built from TRBV10-3 and TRBJ2-1; D is possibly TRBD2 (7 bases). CDR1 is ENHRY, CDR2 SYGVKD, per germline. This CDR3 has 17 residues. V lost 5 bases to trimming and J lost 1 base, with 18 bases between them. The CDR3 protein is CAISHHSGGLSYNEQFF. The CDR3 nucleotides are TGTGCCATCAGTCACCACTCGGGGGGCTTGTCCTACAATGAGCAGTTCTTC.

The CDR3 sequence: CASSGAGDSTDTQYF. CDR3 nucleotide sequence: TGTGCCAGCAGTGGAGCAGGGGATAGCACAGATACGCAGTATTTT. J is TRBJ2-3 and V is TRBV28; D may be TRBD1 (6 bases). The V gene lost 5 bases and the J gene lost 0 bases, with 12 bases spanning the gap. This CDR3 spans 15 amino acids. Germline CDR1 is MDHEN and CDR2 is SYDVKM.

The V call is TRBV28, the J call TRBJ2-7; possibly TRBD1 for D (6 bases). With 4 bases removed from V and 0 bases from J, the gap between germline ends came to 13 bases. The CDR3 totals 15 residues. Germline V lookup: CDR1 MDHEN, CDR2 SYDVKM. CDR3 in amino acids: CASSYHRVTSYEQYF. Here the CDR3 DNA reads TGTGCCAGCAGTTATCACAGGGTAACCTCCTACGAGCAGTACTTC.

The genes are TRBV19 and TRBJ1-5; D might be TRBD1 (5 bases). Germline V gene sequence: CDR1 LNHDA, CDR2 SQIVND (reference sequence). The CDR3 length is 14 residues. V was cut by 7 bases and J by 5 bases, with 15 bases left in between. CDR3 nucleotide sequence: TGTGCCAGTACCAAAGGGAGGGGTGATCAGCCCCAGCATTTT. Translation: CASTKGRGDQPQHF.

V usage is TRBV5-1 and J usage is TRBJ1-4, with TRBD1 identical over 11 bases. This CDR3 is 18 amino acids long. The ends lost 5 bases at V and 2 bases at J; junction bases unmatched: 11. CDR1 and CDR2 (germline): SGHRS, YFSETQ. The CDR3 DNA is TGCGCCAGCAGACCCGGACAGGGGGCATATGGTACTAATGAAAAACTGTTTTTT. Protein: CASRPGQGAYGTNEKLFF.

CDR3: CASTFGGTGNQPQHF. In DNA, the CDR3 is TGTGCCAGCACCTTCGGCGGGACAGGCAATCAGCCCCAGCATTTT. The chain joins TRBV28 to TRBJ1-5; 7 bases align to TRBD1. This CDR3 has 15 residues. Trimming at V came to 7 bases and at J to 2 bases, leaving 8 bases not matched to a gene. Looked up from germline, CDR1 is MDHEN and CDR2 is SYDVKM.

This clone has a handful of counts. The J gene is TRBJ2-5, the V gene TRBV15; possibly TRBD2 for D (5 bases). The CDR3 is 15 residues long. CDR1 and CDR2 from the germline V gene are LNHNV and YYDKDF (reference sequence). Trimming removed 3 bases from V and 9 bases from J, with 20 bases in between. CDR3 sequence reads: CATSRASEGAGAQYF. The CDR3 DNA follows: TGTGCCACCAGCAGGGCCAGCGAGGGAGCTGGGGCCCAGTACTTC.

The rearrangement joins TRBV18 to TRBJ2-1, with D possibly being TRBD2 (5 bases). The CDR3 sequence is 13 residues long. V lost 0 bases and J 9 bases, leaving 9 bases between the germline ends. Germline V gives CDR1 KGHSH, CDR2 LQKENI. This chain's CDR3 is CASSPPQEAEQFF. CDR3 bases: TGTGCCAGCTCACCACCGCAGGAGGCTGAGCAGTTCTTC. The full variable domain, with the rest looked up from reference TRBV18 and TRBJ2-1, is NAGVMQNPRHLVRRRGQEARLRCSPMKGHSHVYWYRQLPEEGLKFMVYLQKENIIDESGMPKERFSAEFPKEGPSILRIQQVVRGDSAAYFCASSPPQEAEQFFGPGTRLTVL.

J is TRBJ1-1 and V is TRBV19; 8 bases line up with TRBD1. The ends lost 9 bases at V and 1 base at J; junction bases unmatched: 1. Germline CDR1 LNHDA, CDR2 SQIVND (reference sequence). This CDR3 comprises 12 residues. CDR3 residues: CASDRGNTEAFF. CDR3 DNA sequence: TGTGCCAGCGACAGGGGGAACACTGAAGCTTTCTTT.

The CDR3 DNA is TGTGCCAGCATAAGAGGGACCTACGAGCAGTACTTC. The encoded protein is CASIRGTYEQYF. This chain links TRBV2 with TRBJ2-7; the D gene is possibly TRBD2 (5 bases). The length of the CDR3 is 12 residues. Trimming left V 7 bases short and J 2 bases short, with 9 bases between. The germline V gene has CDR1 SNHLY and CDR2 FYNNEI.

V usage is TRBV28 and J usage is TRBJ2-7; D is perhaps TRBD1 (6 bases). CDR3 length: 15 residues. The germline V gene encodes CDR1 MDHEN and CDR2 SYDVKM. Trimming cost V 4 bases and J 6 bases, with 19 bases left between them. The CDR3 DNA reads as TGTGCCAGCAGTTCCTCCCGACAGGTTTCCCGCGAGCAGTACTTC. This codes for CASSSSRQVSREQYF.

The chain joins TRBV19 to TRBJ1-1, with D perhaps TRBD1 (6 bases). Germline V gene sequence: CDR1 LNHDA, CDR2 SQIVND (reference sequence). The germline V and J ends were trimmed by 7 bases and 6 bases, with 12 bases remaining between them. The CDR3 has 12 residues. The CDR3 sequence is CASNVQGSEAFF. In nucleotides, the CDR3 is TGTGCCAGTAACGTACAGGGATCTGAAGCTTTCTTT.

Comments on this clone: This sample includes further DNA sequences coding for the same CDR3. The V and J genes are TRBV5-1 and TRBJ2-5; TRBD1 aligns across 9 bases. Unmatched junction bases numbered 5, after V lost 0 bases and J lost 2 bases. This CDR3 is built from 16 residues. Per the germline V gene, CDR1 is SGHRS and CDR2 is YFSETQ. CDR3 DNA: TGCGCCAGCAGCTTGGCGGGACAGGGAGGGCAAGAGACCCAGTACTTC. This translates into CASSLAGQGGQETQYF.

The sample holds one count of this clone. The rearrangement uses TRBV9 and TRBJ2-5; 8 bases map to TRBD2. J gave up 2 bases and V 0 bases, and 6 bases lay outside the gene matches. Per germline, CDR1 SGDLS and CDR2 YYNGEE. The CDR3 loop spans 16 amino acids. The CDR3 DNA is TGTGCCAGCAGCGTAGGAGCTACTAGCGGTCAAGAGACCCAGTACTTC. It is translated as CASSVGATSGQETQYF.

J is TRBJ2-1 and V is TRBV9, with D possibly TRBD1 on 6 matching bases. Looked up from germline, CDR1 is SGDLS and CDR2 is YYNGEE. Trimming left V 0 bases short and J 5 bases short, with 12 bases between. The CDR3 is 15 amino acids. The CDR3 sequence is CASSVDQGPNNEQFF. The DNA for the CDR3 is TGTGCCAGCAGCGTAGATCAGGGGCCTAACAATGAGCAGTTCTTC.

The chain couples TRBV7-2 to TRBJ1-6; no clear D gene. CDR3 length: 13 amino acids. V lost 4 bases, J lost 10 bases, and 11 bases lay in between. Per the germline V gene, CDR1 is SGHTA and CDR2 is FQGNSA. DNA of the CDR3: TGTGCCAGCAGCTCCCGGGTGTGGTCACCCCTCCACTTT. Its translation is CASSSRVWSPLHF.

The genes are TRBV5-8 and TRBJ2-5; the match to TRBD2 covers 9 bases. The CDR3 contains 15 residues. The J segment lost 1 base and the V segment lost 2 bases, leaving 3 bases of the junction unmatched. Germline lookup yields CDR1 SGHTS and CDR2 YDEGEE. The CDR3 region has the DNA TGTGCCAGCAGCTTACAGCGGGGGGCCCAAGAGACCCAGTACTTC. Translation: CASSLQRGAQETQYF. Full variable domain (rest looked up from reference TRBV5-8 and TRBJ2-5): EAGVTQSPTHLIKTRGQQATLRCSPISGHTSVYWYQQALGLGLQFLLWYDEGEERNRGNFPPRFSGRQFPNYSSELNVNALELEDSALYLCASSLQRGAQETQYFGPGTRLLVL.

The V and J genes are TRBV9 and TRBJ2-7; D is unclear. This CDR3 contains 14 residues. Germline CDR1 reads SGDLS; CDR2 reads YYNGEE. V was pared by 0 bases and J by 0 bases, with 7 bases between. The CDR3 protein is CASSVDFSSYEQYF. In DNA, the CDR3 is TGTGCCAGCAGCGTAGACTTTAGCTCCTACGAGCAGTACTTC.

The table lists this clone with a count of one. The chain uses TRBV5-3 and TRBJ2-7; D may be TRBD1 (5 bases). TRBV5-3 is flagged as an ORF with uncertain function. The CDR3 extends over 13 amino acids. V was shortened by 4 bases and J by 2 bases, with 10 bases between the two germline ends. CDR3 DNA: TGTGCCAGAAGCCCAGGACACACCTACGAGCAGTACTTC. This sequence encodes CARSPGHTYEQYF.

The chain is built from TRBV5-1 and TRBJ2-3, with D perhaps TRBD1 (6 bases). The germline gives CDR1 SGHRS, CDR2 YFSETQ. V shed 5 bases and J shed 5 bases, with 9 bases lying between them. The CDR3 extends over 12 amino acids. The CDR3 reads CASRDSGDTQYF. The CDR3 nucleotides are TGCGCCAGCAGGGACAGTGGAGATACGCAGTATTTT.

The chain joins TRBV28 to TRBJ1-3; 8 positions match TRBD1. The germline V gene has CDR1 MDHEN and CDR2 SYDVKM. The CDR3 has 16 amino acids. With 6 bases clipped from V and 1 base from J, the junction kept 8 bases outside the gene matches. CDR3 residues: CASSTSQGESGNTIYF. The CDR3 nucleotides are TGTGCCAGCAGCACTTCACAGGGGGAATCTGGAAACACCATATATTTT.

V and J are TRBV14 and TRBJ2-1, with 14 bases fitting TRBD2. V shed 1 base and J 13 bases; nucleotides not matched to a gene: 18. The CDR3 extends over 19 amino acids. Germline V gene data show CDR1 as SGHDN and CDR2 as FVKESK. Here the CDR3 DNA reads TGTGCCAGCAGCCAAGGACCCGCCTCTAAGACTAGCGGGAGGGCCGGTCAGTTCTTC. Its translation is CASSQGPASKTSGRAGQFF.

The V and J genes are TRBV6-1 and TRBJ2-3; 11 nucleotides align to TRBD2. V gave up 3 bases and J gave up 11 bases; unmatched junction bases: 10. Germline CDR1 is MNHNS and CDR2 is SASEGT. CDR3 size: 15 residues. The CDR3 sequence is CASSDGTSGSKRQYF. CDR3 nucleotide sequence: TGTGCCAGCAGTGACGGGACTAGCGGCAGCAAGAGGCAGTATTTT.

The chain employs TRBV29-1 and TRBJ2-1, with 10 positions matching TRBD2. Germline CDR1 SQVTM, CDR2 ANQGSEA. CDR3 length: 14 amino acids. The CDR3 sequence: CSVTRTSGNNEQFF. The CDR3 DNA reads as TGCAGTGTAACCCGGACTAGCGGAAACAATGAGCAGTTCTTC.

The J gene is TRBJ2-1, the V gene TRBV18; the D gene is possibly TRBD2 (7 bases). V shed 3 bases and J shed 16 bases, with 19 bases lying between them. The V gene's germline CDR1 is KGHSH and CDR2 LQKENI. This CDR3 comprises 13 residues. CDR3: CASSPGGGQGPFF. The CDR3 nucleotides read TGTGCCAGCTCACCGGGAGGGGGGCAAGGTCCATTCTTC.

The genes are TRBV19 and TRBJ1-1; maybe TRBD1 (5 bases). The CDR3 spans 14 residues. The germline V and J ends were trimmed by 5 bases and 4 bases, with 14 bases remaining between them. CDR1 LNHDA and CDR2 SQIVND come from the germline V gene (reference sequence). CDR3 bases: TGTGCCAGTAGTGGTAGACAGTGGGTCACTGAAGCTTTCTTT. Amino acids: CASSGRQWVTEAFF.